One and the same sample provided the 30 T cell receptor beta chains below, sequenced in a study of T cells in Graves' hyperthyroidism and ophthalmopathy (dated by TCRdb to the late 2010s). Libraries came from multiplex PCR. Sequencer: Illumina HiSeq 2000. The TCR beta CDR3 regions were amplified from the RNA transcripts. The first round of RT-PCR for the TCR CDR3 was performed with the HTBI primer set and the Qiagen OneStep RT-PCR kit. Starting from the raw public reads, TCRdb applied fastp trimming at Q25, assembled clones with MiXCR and retained in-frame beta chains. CDR3 protein duplicates are merged, each entry listing the most common genes and DNA. The sample table holds about 760,000 distinct CDR3 sequences, of which under 45% were seen once. Around a third of the sample comes from the top ten. Sequenced: blood. These receptors came from a woman in her thirties or forties with Graves' hyperthyroidism.

This clonotype was seen at least ten times. This sequence joins TRBV19 and TRBJ1-5; D is unresolved. The V gene's germline CDR1 is LNHDA and CDR2 SQIVND (reference sequence). CDR3 length: 12 residues. With 3 bases removed from V and 6 bases from J, the gap between germline ends came to 6 bases. The chain's CDR3 is CASSMVPQPQHF. The CDR3 DNA follows: TGTGCCAGTAGTATGGTACCTCAGCCCCAGCATTTT.

There are a few counts of this clonotype. This chain links TRBV30 with TRBJ1-3; D remains unclear. The CDR3 covers 15 residues. The germline CDR1 and CDR2 sequences are GTSNPN and SVGIG (reference sequence). V was cut by 2 bases and J by 0 bases, with 11 bases left in between. This CDR3 reads CAWSRSELSGNTIYF. The DNA of the CDR3 is TGTGCCTGGAGTAGGTCCGAACTCTCTGGAAACACCATATATTTT.

The chain employs TRBV19 and TRBJ2-5, with D perhaps assigned TRBD1 or TRBD2 (5 bases each). From germline, CDR1 is LNHDA and CDR2 SQIVND (reference sequence). Trimming removed 9 bases at V and 0 bases at J, with 17 bases between. The CDR3 is 15 amino acids. CDR3 residues: CASQGLGEYQETQYF. CDR3 coding DNA: TGTGCCAGCCAAGGGTTGGGGGAGTACCAAGAGACCCAGTACTTC.

The gene calls are TRBV7-2 and TRBJ1-3; D ambiguous. V gave up 7 bases and J gave up 8 bases, with 12 bases separating them. The germline V gene encodes CDR1 SGHTA and CDR2 FQGNSA. The CDR3 spans 12 residues. In DNA, the CDR3 is TGTGCCAGCACCAAGGGTTCTCACACCATATATTTT. It translates to CASTKGSHTIYF.

This clonotype has just a few counts. The chain uses TRBV2 and TRBJ2-7; D perhaps matches TRBD2 (6 bases). The V end lost 5 bases, the J end lost 7 bases, and 12 bases lay between the germline ends. Germline V lookup: CDR1 SNHLY, CDR2 FYNNEI. The CDR3 is 12 residues long. CDR3 nucleotide sequence: TGTGCCAGCAGTCCTCTAGCGAAAGAGCAGTACTTC. Protein product: CASSPLAKEQYF. Using reference TRBV2 and TRBJ2-7 for the parts outside the CDR3, the full variable domain is EPEVTQTPSHQVTQMGQEVILRCVPISNHLYFYWYRQILGQKVEFLVSFYNNEISEKSEIFDDQFSVERPDGSNFTLKIRSTKLEDSAMYFCASSPLAKEQYFGPGTRLTVT.

Remarks on this clonotype: This may come from a read error, since a much larger clone is one base off. The rearrangement links TRBV7-2 to TRBJ1-4; TRBD1 is a possible D gene (6 bases). Germline V CDR1 and CDR2: SGHTA, FQGNSA. The V end was cut by 3 bases, the J end by 7 bases, with 9 bases between. CDR3 size: 13 residues. CDR3 sequence reads: CASSFGTPEKLFF. In nucleotides, the CDR3 is TGTGCCAGCAGCTTCGGGACACCTGAAAAACTGTTTTTT. Variable domain in full (rest from reference TRBV7-2 and TRBJ1-4): GAGVSQSPSNKVTEKGKDVELRCDPISGHTALYWYRQSLGQGLEFLIYFQGNSAPDKSGLPSDRFSAERTGGSVSTLTIQRTQQEDSAVYLCASSFGTPEKLFFGSGTQLSVL.

This clonotype was found many times. V usage is TRBV20-1 and J usage is TRBJ2-5; D uncertain. V lost 0 bases to trimming and J lost 5 bases, with 16 bases between them. The CDR3 consists of 15 residues. Germline values: CDR1 DFQATT, CDR2 SNEGSKA (reference sequence). The DNA for the CDR3 is TGCAGTGCTAGAGATCTGTCTGGAGTCCGGGAGACCCAGTACTTC. Translating gives CSARDLSGVRETQYF.

This clonotype was picked up many times. The CDR3 sequence is CSARVGVENSPLHF. CDR3 nucleotide sequence: TGCAGTGCTAGAGTGGGGGTGGAAAATTCACCCCTCCACTTT. V usage is TRBV20-1 and J usage is TRBJ1-6; tentative D call: TRBD1 (5 bases). CDR1 is DFQATT and CDR2 is SNEGSKA in the germline V gene (reference sequence). Trimming stripped 1 base from V and 7 bases from J, with 11 bases between. The CDR3 contains 14 residues.

With regard to this clonotype: A junction boundary mismatches the germline segment, possibly from a read error. This chain connects TRBV29-1 to TRBJ1-1, with no clear D. The CDR3 contains 13 residues. Germline CDR1 is SQVTM and CDR2 is ANQGSEA. The CDR3 region has the DNA TGCAGCGGTGAAGCGGGTTGGCAAACTGAAGCTTTCTTT. Protein sequence: CSGEAGWQTEAFF.

The chain combines TRBV19 with TRBJ1-1, with D possibly matching TRBD1 (6 bases). The CDR3 runs to 15 residues. Trimming removed 4 bases from V and 2 bases from J, with 14 bases in between. Per germline, CDR1 LNHDA and CDR2 SQIVND (reference sequence). This CDR3 reads CASSTSGARNTEAFF. CDR3 nucleotides: TGTGCCAGTAGTACCTCAGGGGCCCGAAACACTGAAGCTTTCTTT.

The sample holds many counts of this clonotype. The J gene is TRBJ1-1, the V gene TRBV7-6; 7 bases are a match to TRBD1. There are 17 residues in the CDR3. Germline lookup yields CDR1 SGHVS and CDR2 FNYEAQ. Trimming at V came to 3 bases and at J to 0 bases, leaving 10 bases not matched to a gene. CDR3 region: CASSLQTGPRMNTEAFF. CDR3 sequence (DNA): TGTGCCAGCAGCTTGCAGACAGGGCCCCGGATGAACACTGAAGCTTTCTTT.

This clonotype has ten or more counts. This chain uses TRBV7-8 with TRBJ1-2; possibly TRBD1 for D (5 bases). Trimming removed 4 bases at V and 1 base at J, with 16 bases between. The V gene's germline CDR1 is SGHVS and CDR2 FQNEAQ. This CDR3 comprises 16 residues. The CDR3, as DNA: TGTGCCAGCAGCTCCGGTTTGACAGTGATTAACTATGGCTACACCTTC. The encoded protein is CASSSGLTVINYGYTF.

The chain employs TRBV10-3 and TRBJ1-5; D is perhaps TRBD1 (6 bases). Germline CDR1 and CDR2: ENHRY and SYGVKD. The V and J ends lost 6 bases and 5 bases respectively, with 11 bases between them. The CDR3 loop spans 13 amino acids. This CDR3 is CAISSDRYQPQHF. The CDR3 region has the DNA TGTGCCATCAGCTCTGACAGGTATCAGCCCCAGCATTTT.

The chain has TRBV6-4 and TRBJ1-4; 10 bases map to TRBD1. V lost 5 bases to trimming and J lost 14 bases; unmatched junction nucleotides: 14. This CDR3 has 15 residues. Germline CDR1 and CDR2: MRHNA and SNTAGT. CDR3: CASSRQSRQGATLFF. DNA of the CDR3: TGTGCCAGCAGTAGACAGTCCCGACAGGGGGCGACGCTGTTTTTT.

This clonotype has only a few counts. The chain is built from TRBV15 and TRBJ1-1; 7 bases fit TRBD1. With V trimmed by 10 bases and J by 0 bases, 14 bases remained unmatched. The CDR3 totals 16 residues. Germline CDR1 and CDR2: LNHNV and YYDKDF (reference sequence). The CDR3 nucleotides are TGTGCCAGCAGAGAGACAGGGTTGTCCGTGAACACTGAAGCTTTCTTT. Translated, it gives CASRETGLSVNTEAFF. Full variable domain (outside the CDR3, taken from reference TRBV15 and TRBJ1-1): DAMVIQNPRYQVTQFGKPVTLSCSQTLNHNVMYWYQQKSSQAPKLLFHYYDKDFNNEADTPDNFQSRRPNTSFCFLDIRSPGLGDTAMYLCASRETGLSVNTEAFFGQGTRLTVV.

Remarks on this clonotype: Likely a read error: the CDR3 ends without its conserved phenylalanine or tryptophan. CDR3 in amino acids: CASTTGDYGYTL. The CDR3 DNA reads TGTGCCAGCACTACAGGGGACTATGGCTACACCCTC. The chain has TRBV6-5 and TRBJ1-2, with 7 bases lining up with TRBD1. Trimming cost V 7 bases and J 3 bases; bases outside gene matches: 2. This CDR3 has 12 amino acids. Germline CDR1 reads MNHEY; CDR2 reads SVGAGI.

In this sample, this clonotype turned up many times. This chain joins TRBV7-9 and TRBJ1-2; 11 nucleotides agree with TRBD1. The V segment lost 0 bases and the J segment 6 bases; nucleotides outside the gene matches: 0. Germline V gene sequence: CDR1 SEHNR, CDR2 FQNEAQ (reference sequence). CDR3 length equals 14 residues. The CDR3 bases are TGTGCCAGCAGCTTAGCGGACAGGGGGCATGGCTACACCTTC. Protein sequence: CASSLADRGHGYTF.

The rearrangement uses TRBV25-1 and TRBJ1-1; D is undetermined. V lost 8 bases to trimming and J lost 5 bases, with 9 bases between them. The CDR3 sequence is 11 residues long. CDR1 and CDR2 from the germline V gene are MGHDK and SYGVNS. The CDR3 spells CASPMGTEAFF. The DNA for the CDR3 is TGTGCCAGCCCCATGGGGACTGAAGCTTTCTTT.

This clonotype appeared many times. The chain is built from TRBV5-8 and TRBJ1-6; 7 bases fit TRBD1. Losses at the gene ends were 0 bases for V and 7 bases for J; bases not matched to a gene: 4. Germline V gives CDR1 SGHTS, CDR2 YDEGEE. The CDR3 spans 15 residues. The CDR3 region is CASSLETGWNSPLHF. In DNA form, the CDR3 reads TGTGCCAGCAGCTTGGAGACAGGGTGGAATTCACCCCTCCACTTT.

This clonotype was detected only a few times. The chain carries TRBV4-3 and TRBJ2-6, with D possibly matching TRBD2 (5 bases). Trimming left V 0 bases short and J 3 bases short, with 12 bases between. This CDR3 contains 17 residues. In germline, CDR1 is LGHNA, CDR2 YSLEER. CDR3 sequence reads: CASSQEGAPGGANVLTF. The CDR3, as DNA: TGCGCCAGCAGCCAAGAGGGAGCCCCGGGTGGGGCCAACGTCCTGACTTTC.

This clonotype was counted many times. The gene calls are TRBV7-2 and TRBJ2-7; 7 nucleotides match TRBD1. In germline, CDR1 is SGHTA, CDR2 FQGNSA. The CDR3 runs 14 residues. Trimming took 5 bases from V and 3 from J; bases not matched to a gene: 7. The CDR3 DNA reads TGTGCCAGCAGCGGGGACAGCCGGTACTACGAGCAGTACTTC. Residues: CASSGDSRYYEQYF.

This clonotype was recorded many times. The chain links TRBV29-1 to TRBJ2-7, with D unresolved. The germline gives CDR1 SQVTM, CDR2 ANQGSEA. The CDR3 covers 13 residues. V gave up 4 bases and J gave up 4 bases, with 14 bases separating them. This CDR3 reads CSVGTSSLYEQYF. The CDR3 DNA follows: TGCAGCGTTGGGACCAGTAGCCTATACGAGCAGTACTTC.

This sequence joins TRBV14 and TRBJ1-2; D not resolved. V lost 5 bases to trimming and J lost 8 bases, with 15 bases between them. In germline, CDR1 is SGHDN, CDR2 FVKESK. The CDR3 is 13 residues long. Here the CDR3 reads CASSVALFEGYTF. As DNA, the CDR3 is TGTGCCAGCAGCGTAGCTCTTTTTGAAGGCTACACCTTC.

The chain couples TRBV7-9 to TRBJ2-5; D is possibly TRBD1 or TRBD2 (6 bases each). Germline assignment: CDR1 SEHNR and CDR2 FQNEAQ (reference sequence). Trimming shortened V by 5 bases and J by 2 bases, and 15 bases separated the two germline ends. This CDR3 contains 15 residues. Here the CDR3 DNA reads TGTGCCAGCAGCCCATTGGGGGGCTCTCAAGAGACCCAGTACTTC. Translation gives CASSPLGGSQETQYF.

A remark on this clonotype: The conserved closing phenylalanine or tryptophan is absent in this CDR3, likely reflecting a read error. The rearrangement uses TRBV7-2 and TRBJ1-6; no firm D call. The CDR3 is 11 residues long. V was shortened by 5 bases and J by 9 bases, with 5 bases between the two germline ends. In germline, CDR1 is SGHTA, CDR2 FQGNSA. CDR3 region: CASSQGSPLHL. CDR3 nucleotides: TGTGCCAGCAGCCAAGGTTCACCCCTCCACCTT.

J is TRBJ1-1 and V is TRBV19, with D perhaps matching TRBD1 (5 bases). The ends were cut back, 3 bases at V and 3 bases at J, with 20 bases in the middle. The CDR3 contains 17 residues. The germline V gene has CDR1 LNHDA and CDR2 SQIVND (reference sequence). The CDR3 spells CASSIPLQGVADTEAFF. CDR3 nucleotide sequence: TGTGCCAGTAGTATCCCCCTTCAGGGAGTGGCGGACACTGAAGCTTTCTTT.

The chain is built from TRBV7-3 and TRBJ1-6, with D hard to call. Per the germline V gene, CDR1 is SGHTA and CDR2 is FQGTGA. The CDR3 runs to 14 residues. V gave up 1 base and J gave up 8 bases, with 9 bases separating them. The CDR3: CASSLRGGYSPLHF. DNA for the CDR3: TGTGCCAGCAGCTTAAGGGGAGGGTATTCACCCCTCCACTTT.

V gene TRBV25-1 combines with J gene TRBJ1-2; 8 bases agree with TRBD1. The CDR3 spans 17 residues. Trimming cost V 4 bases and J 7 bases; bases outside gene matches: 17. Germline CDR1 reads MGHDK; CDR2 reads SYGVNS. The CDR3 sequence: CASSATNWGQEASGYTF. The CDR3 DNA is TGTGCCAGCAGTGCTACGAACTGGGGACAGGAGGCGTCTGGCTACACCTTC.

This clonotype was detected a few times. The chain is built from TRBV6-1 and TRBJ1-5, with D unclear. This CDR3 is 15 amino acids long. Looked up from germline, CDR1 is MNHNS and CDR2 is SASEGT. V was pared by 0 bases and J by 2 bases, with 8 bases between. The CDR3: CASSEADNGNQPQHF. The CDR3 nucleotides read TGTGCCAGCAGTGAAGCAGACAATGGCAATCAGCCCCAGCATTTT.

The genes are TRBV5-6 and TRBJ1-2, with D maybe TRBD1 (6 bases). This CDR3 comprises 16 residues. V lost 3 bases to trimming and J lost 0 bases, with 15 bases between them. Germline-derived CDR1 and CDR2 are SGHDT and YYEEEE. DNA for the CDR3: TGTGCCAGCAGCTGGGGGGGGACACTGACTAACTATGGCTACACCTTC. As protein: CASSWGGTLTNYGYTF.